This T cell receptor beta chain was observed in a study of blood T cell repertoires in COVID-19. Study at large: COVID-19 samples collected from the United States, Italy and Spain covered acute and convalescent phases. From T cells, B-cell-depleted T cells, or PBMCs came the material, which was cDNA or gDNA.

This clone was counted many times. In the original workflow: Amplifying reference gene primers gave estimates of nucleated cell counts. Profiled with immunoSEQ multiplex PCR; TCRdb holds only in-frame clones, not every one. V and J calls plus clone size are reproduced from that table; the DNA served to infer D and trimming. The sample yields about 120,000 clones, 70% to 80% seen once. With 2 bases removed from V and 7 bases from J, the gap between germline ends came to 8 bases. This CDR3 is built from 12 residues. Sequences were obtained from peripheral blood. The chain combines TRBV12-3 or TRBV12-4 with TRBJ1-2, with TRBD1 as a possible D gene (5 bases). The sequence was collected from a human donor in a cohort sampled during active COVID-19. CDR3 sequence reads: CASSLQGSGYTF. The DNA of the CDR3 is TGTGCCAGCAGTTTACAGGGTTCTGGCTACACCTTC.